The 31 T cell receptor beta chains reported below all come from one sample, sequenced in a study of cytomegalovirus exposure and HLA in healthy donors. Assay: immunoSEQ multiplex PCR; the TCRdb copy retains only in-frame clones and omits some. The table includes about 120,000 clones, roughly 84% detected once. The sequenced sample consisted of PBMCs. Receptors originate from a young woman in good health and CMV-seronegative.

This sequence joins TRBV7-8 and TRBJ1-3; the D gene is possibly TRBD1 (6 bases). There are 18 residues in the CDR3. Germline loops: CDR1 SGHVS, CDR2 FQNEAQ. Trimming cost V 4 bases and J 0 bases, with 19 bases left between them. The CDR3: CASSSRALEGVSGNTIYF. The CDR3 DNA follows: TGTGCCAGCAGCTCTAGGGCGCTTGAGGGGGTCTCTGGAAACACCATATATTTT.

J is TRBJ2-5 and V is TRBV5-6; 7 nucleotides align to TRBD1. CDR3 size: 16 residues. Germline V CDR1 and CDR2: SGHDT, YYEEEE. Trimming cost V 0 bases and J 5 bases; bases outside gene matches: 10. CDR3 loop: CASSLAGTGVWETQYF. The CDR3 nucleotides read TGTGCCAGCAGCTTGGCCGGCACAGGGGTGTGGGAGACCCAGTACTTC.

V gene TRBV30 combines with J gene TRBJ1-3, with a weak D call TRBD1 (6 bases). The CDR3 consists of 13 residues. The germline V gene encodes CDR1 GTSNPN and CDR2 SVGIG (reference sequence). With 2 bases removed from V and 2 bases from J, the gap between germline ends came to 7 bases. CDR3 amino acids: CAWSTGTGNTIYF. The CDR3 bases are TGTGCCTGGAGTACAGGGACTGGAAACACCATATATTTT.

This chain links TRBV29-1 with TRBJ1-1; D remains ambiguous. V lost 0 bases and J 3 bases, leaving 14 bases between the germline ends. From germline, CDR1 is SQVTM and CDR2 ANQGSEA. This CDR3 region has 15 residues. The CDR3 region is CSVEDTGRGDTEAFF. CDR3 DNA: TGCAGCGTTGAAGATACTGGGCGCGGGGACACTGAAGCTTTCTTT.

This clone was counted ten times or more. This rearrangement joins TRBV6-6 to TRBJ1-2; 8 bases map to TRBD1. Germline V gene sequence: CDR1 MNHNY, CDR2 SVGAGI (reference sequence). J gave up 7 bases and V 10 bases, and 14 bases lay outside the gene matches. The CDR3 contains 14 residues. CDR3 residues: CATIGQGFFSGYTF. The CDR3 region has the DNA TGTGCCACCATCGGACAGGGTTTTTTCTCTGGCTACACCTTC.

The gene calls are TRBV11-3 and TRBJ1-6, with 8 positions matching TRBD1. Germline V lookup: CDR1 SGHNT, CDR2 YENEEA. Trimming took 5 bases from V and 9 from J; bases not matched to a gene: 6. There are 14 residues in the CDR3. The CDR3 region is CASSRDRSTSPLHF. The CDR3 DNA reads as TGTGCCAGCAGCCGGGACAGGTCGACTTCACCCCTCCACTTT.

The CDR3 sequence is CASSVANPRTDTQYF. CDR3 DNA: TGTGCCAGCAGCGTAGCTAACCCGCGCACAGATACGCAGTATTTT. The rearrangement joins TRBV9 to TRBJ2-3, with no clear D. This CDR3 is built from 15 residues. V was pared by 0 bases and J by 1 base, with 9 bases between. The V gene's germline CDR1 is SGDLS and CDR2 YYNGEE.

The rearrangement uses TRBV30 and TRBJ1-2; 7 nucleotides match TRBD1. This CDR3 has 13 amino acids. The germline V gene encodes CDR1 GTSNPN and CDR2 SVGIG (reference sequence). V gave up 4 bases and J gave up 1 base; unmatched junction bases: 3. The CDR3 here is CAWNTGDNYGYTF. The CDR3 DNA sequence: TGTGCCTGGAACACAGGGGATAACTATGGCTACACCTTC.

The chain is built from TRBV5-6 and TRBJ2-1; D gene ambiguous. Trimming left V 0 bases short and J 3 bases short, with 7 bases between. Germline CDR1 SGHDT, CDR2 YYEEEE. CDR3 size: 14 residues. The CDR3 region has the DNA TGTGCCAGCAGCTTGGGGCCCTTCTACAATGAGCAGTTCTTC. This encodes CASSLGPFYNEQFF.

The chain is built from TRBV7-6 and TRBJ2-4, with 10 bases fitting TRBD2. The CDR3 consists of 14 residues. V shed 5 bases, J shed 6 bases, and the junction held 4 bases outside the gene matches. The germline CDR1 and CDR2 sequences are SGHVS and FNYEAQ. CDR3 DNA sequence: TGTGCCAGCAGCATTCCTAGCGGGGGAAACATTCAGTACTTC. Translating gives CASSIPSGGNIQYF.

As to this clone: At one boundary the junction diverges from the germline segment, which might be a read error. This rearrangement joins TRBV7-7 to TRBJ1-2; 12 bases are shared with TRBD1. The CDR3 length is 18 residues. CDR1 is SSHAT and CDR2 is FNYEAQ in the germline V gene (reference sequence). Here the CDR3 reads CASSPLGGQGAIGYGYTF. The CDR3 nucleotides are TGTGCTAGCAGCCCGCTAGGGGGACAGGGGGCGATAGGCTATGGCTACACCTTC.

The gene calls are TRBV6-5 and TRBJ1-1, with TRBD1 matching over 8 bases. The trim removed 7 bases at V and 2 bases at J, leaving 6 bases unmatched. The CDR3 is 14 residues long. Germline V gene data show CDR1 as MNHEY and CDR2 as SVGAGI. This CDR3 is CASTLRGQNTEAFF. In DNA, the CDR3 is TGTGCCAGCACTCTCAGGGGGCAAAACACTGAAGCTTTCTTT.

CDR3: CASSQGPSGNTGELFF. Here the CDR3 DNA reads TGTGCCAGCAGCCAAGGACCTAGCGGGAACACCGGGGAGCTGTTTTTT. This chain connects TRBV14 to TRBJ2-2; TRBD2 aligns across 7 bases. V gave up 1 base and J gave up 1 base; unmatched junction bases: 3. The V gene's germline CDR1 is SGHDN and CDR2 FVKESK. This CDR3 has 16 residues.

V usage is TRBV5-4 and J usage is TRBJ2-5, with 11 nucleotides matching TRBD2. CDR3 length: 16 residues. Germline assignment: CDR1 SGHNT and CDR2 YYREEE (reference sequence). The V gene end was trimmed by 2 bases and the J gene end by 4 bases; junction bases not matched to a gene: 7. DNA of the CDR3: TGTGCCAGCAGCTTCCGACTAGCGGGGTTTGTAGAGACCCAGTACTTC. Translating it yields CASSFRLAGFVETQYF.

The chain carries TRBV6-1 and TRBJ2-7; D possibly corresponds to TRBD1 (5 bases). CDR1 MNHNS and CDR2 SASEGT come from the germline V gene. CDR3 length: 13 residues. The V gene lost 8 bases and the J gene lost 3 bases, with 14 bases spanning the gap. The CDR3 loop reads CASEAGHSYEQYF. As DNA, the CDR3 is TGTGCCAGCGAGGCAGGGCATAGCTACGAGCAGTACTTC.

This clone was found a few times. The chain has TRBV11-2 and TRBJ1-2; the D is unclear. CDR1 is SGHAT, CDR2 FQNNGV, per germline. This CDR3 is 13 amino acids long. Trimming removed 1 base at V and 6 bases at J, with 9 bases between. CDR3 DNA sequence: TGTGCCAGCAGCTTAGTAGTTGCCCATGGCTACACCTTC. This encodes CASSLVVAHGYTF.

The chain links TRBV4-3 to TRBJ1-1, with a possible D match to TRBD1 (6 bases). Trimming cost V 1 base and J 2 bases, with 17 bases left between them. CDR3 length: 17 amino acids. CDR1 and CDR2 (germline): LGHNA, YSLEER. This CDR3 is CASSQAPGGGGNTEAFF. The CDR3 bases are TGCGCCAGCAGCCAAGCCCCGGGGGGGGGCGGCAACACTGAAGCTTTCTTT.

V is TRBV2 and J is TRBJ2-3; a possible D gene is TRBD1 (5 bases). The germline CDR1 and CDR2 sequences are SNHLY and FYNNEI. The CDR3 extends over 13 amino acids. CDR3 sequence: CASETGSTDTQYF. The CDR3 bases are TGTGCAAGCGAAACAGGTAGCACAGATACGCAGTATTTT.

CDR3 residues: CASSRGDRGNDNQPQHF. The CDR3 bases are TGTGCCAGCTCACGGGGGGACAGAGGGAACGACAATCAGCCCCAGCATTTT. This chain joins TRBV18 and TRBJ1-5; 7 bases are shared with TRBD1. The CDR3 is 17 amino acids. Trimming took 4 bases from V and 3 from J; bases not matched to a gene: 12. The germline gives CDR1 KGHSH, CDR2 LQKENI.

The chain is built from TRBV7-2 and TRBJ1-3; possible D gene TRBD1, 5 bases. Germline V gene lookup returns CDR1 SGHTA and CDR2 FQGNSA. Trimming stripped 5 bases from V and 7 bases from J, with 15 bases between. The CDR3 spans 14 residues. CDR3 residues: CASSPSTGDNTIYF. The CDR3 DNA reads as TGTGCCAGCAGCCCTTCGACGGGGGACAACACCATATATTTT.

The rearrangement uses TRBV27 and TRBJ2-5, with a tentative D call TRBD2 (6 bases). V lost 4 bases, J lost 5 bases, and 17 bases lay in between. The CDR3 has 15 amino acids. Germline V gene lookup returns CDR1 MNHEY and CDR2 SMNVEV (reference sequence). CDR3 bases: TGTGCCAGCAGTTCCACGACTAGTCCTTGGGAGACCCAGTACTTC. The encoded protein is CASSSTTSPWETQYF.

The rearrangement links TRBV30 to TRBJ1-1; the D gene is possibly TRBD1 (5 bases). V was pared by 1 base and J by 7 bases, with 16 bases between. The germline V gene encodes CDR1 GTSNPN and CDR2 SVGIG (reference sequence). CDR3 length: 14 amino acids. CDR3 loop: CAWSGETAGVEAFF. The CDR3 DNA reads TGTGCCTGGAGTGGAGAGACAGCGGGGGTTGAAGCTTTCTTT.

The V gene is TRBV27, the J gene TRBJ1-2; a weak D match, TRBD1 (6 bases). Germline CDR1 and CDR2: MNHEY and SMNVEV (reference sequence). The CDR3 extends over 13 amino acids. Trimming pared 2 bases from V and 6 bases from J, leaving 10 bases between. The CDR3 spells CASSLRQGNGYTF. CDR3 sequence (DNA): TGTGCCAGCAGTTTAAGGCAGGGGAATGGCTACACCTTC.

The chain is built from TRBV6-5 and TRBJ1-5; D is possibly TRBD1 (5 bases). Trimming took 5 bases from V and 3 from J, leaving 14 bases between them. CDR1 MNHEY and CDR2 SVGAGI come from the germline V gene. CDR3 length equals 15 residues. CDR3: CASSRRKGVNQPQHF. The CDR3 DNA reads TGTGCCAGCAGTCGCCGCAAAGGGGTCAATCAGCCCCAGCATTTT.

The V gene is TRBV5-4, the J gene TRBJ2-5; 12 positions match TRBD2. V was clipped by 4 bases and J by 2 bases; unmatched bases: 3. The CDR3 is 15 amino acids. Germline CDR1 SGHNT, CDR2 YYREEE (reference sequence). The DNA for the CDR3 is TGTGCCAGCAGCCGGACTAGCGGGGCGCAAGAGACCCAGTACTTC. It specifies CASSRTSGAQETQYF.

The rearrangement joins TRBV6-6 to TRBJ2-7; TRBD1 matches at 7 bases. The CDR3 consists of 15 residues. Germline lookup yields CDR1 MNHNY and CDR2 SVGAGI (reference sequence). J gave up 2 bases and V 4 bases, and 8 bases lay outside the gene matches. CDR3 in amino acids: CASSSPSGTAYEQYF. DNA for the CDR3: TGTGCCAGCAGTTCACCTTCCGGGACAGCCTACGAGCAGTACTTC.

V and J are TRBV5-6 and TRBJ1-2; 9 nucleotides line up with TRBD1. The germline gives CDR1 SGHDT, CDR2 YYEEEE. This CDR3 comprises 16 residues. The V segment lost 3 bases and the J segment 4 bases; nucleotides outside the gene matches: 10. CDR3: CASSSGQGRGSYGYTF. DNA of the CDR3: TGTGCCAGCAGCTCGGGACAGGGCCGGGGTAGCTATGGCTACACCTTC.

The chain employs TRBV30 and TRBJ1-6; 9 bases fit TRBD1. J lost 7 bases, V lost 0 bases, and 7 bases had no gene match. This CDR3 region has 16 residues. Germline values: CDR1 GTSNPN, CDR2 SVGIG (reference sequence). In DNA form, the CDR3 reads TGTGCCTGGAGTGTACCCCCGGGACAGGGCAATTCACCCCTCCACTTT. Translating it yields CAWSVPPGQGNSPLHF.

V and J are TRBV2 and TRBJ2-3; no clear D. V lost 6 bases, J lost 2 bases, and 6 bases lay in between. Germline V gives CDR1 SNHLY, CDR2 FYNNEI. This CDR3 has 12 amino acids. The CDR3 DNA reads as TGTGCCAGCAGCGCGAACACAGATACGCAGTATTTT. Protein: CASSANTDTQYF.

In this sample, this clone turned up once. The rearrangement uses TRBV15 and TRBJ2-7; TRBD1 matches at 9 bases. Germline CDR1 is LNHNV and CDR2 is YYDKDF (reference sequence). CDR3 length: 16 residues. Germline trimming cut 8 bases from V and 0 bases from J; bases unmatched to any gene: 11. The CDR3 spells CATSSGGQGLSYEQYF. The CDR3 DNA is TGTGCCACCTCCTCAGGGGGACAGGGCCTCTCCTACGAGCAGTACTTC.

J is TRBJ2-7 and V is TRBV7-9; D is perhaps TRBD1 (6 bases). This CDR3 has 14 residues. Trimming removed 5 bases at V and 2 bases at J, with 13 bases between. Germline V gene sequence: CDR1 SEHNR, CDR2 FQNEAQ (reference sequence). This CDR3 is CASSPFGTTYEQYF. CDR3 coding DNA: TGTGCCAGCAGCCCTTTCGGGACAACCTACGAGCAGTACTTC.